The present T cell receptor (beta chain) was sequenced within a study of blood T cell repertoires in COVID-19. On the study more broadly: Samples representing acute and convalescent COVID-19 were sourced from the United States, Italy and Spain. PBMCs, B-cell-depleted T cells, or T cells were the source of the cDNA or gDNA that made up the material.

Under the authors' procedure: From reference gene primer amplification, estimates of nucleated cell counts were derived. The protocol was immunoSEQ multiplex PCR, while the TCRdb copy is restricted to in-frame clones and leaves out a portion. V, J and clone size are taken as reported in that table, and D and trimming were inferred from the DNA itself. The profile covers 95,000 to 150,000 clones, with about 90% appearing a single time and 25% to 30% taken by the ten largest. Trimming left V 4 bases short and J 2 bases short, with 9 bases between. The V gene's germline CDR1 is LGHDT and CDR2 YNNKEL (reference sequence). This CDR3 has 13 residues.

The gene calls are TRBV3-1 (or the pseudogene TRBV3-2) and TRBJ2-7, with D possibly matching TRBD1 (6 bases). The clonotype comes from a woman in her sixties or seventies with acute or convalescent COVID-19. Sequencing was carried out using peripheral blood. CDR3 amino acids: CASSLNRAYEQYF. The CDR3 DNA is TGTGCCAGCAGCCTAAACAGGGCCTACGAGCAGTACTTC.